This TCR beta chain was profiled in a study of T cell changes during pregnancy in multiple sclerosis. Germline V gives CDR1 MDHEN, CDR2 SYDVKM. Trimming shortened V by 3 bases and J by 2 bases, and 6 bases separated the two germline ends. The CDR3 extends over 13 amino acids. Method: immunoSEQ multiplex PCR; TCRdb's copy keeps in-frame clones and lacks some. The sample shows tens of thousands of clones, over 85% of them seen only once. Source: peripheral blood, taken in the third trimester of pregnancy. This receptor was obtained from a female donor with multiple sclerosis, enrolled in a pregnancy study. J is TRBJ2-3 and V is TRBV28; D unresolved. The CDR3, as DNA: TGTGCCAGCAGTTTGCGATACACAGATACGCAGTATTTT. Encoded protein: CASSLRYTDTQYF. Drawing the rest from reference TRBV28 and TRBJ2-3, the complete variable domain is DVKVTQSSRYLVKRTGEKVFLECVQDMDHENMFWYRQDPGLGLRLIYFSYDVKMKEKGDIPEGYSVSREKKERFSLILESASTNQTSMYLCASSLRYTDTQYFGPGTRLTVL.